The TCR beta chain under discussion was sequenced for a study of T cells in Graves' hyperthyroidism and ophthalmopathy. Study-level points and caveats: Most expanded thyroid clonotypes above 0.001 also appeared in blood.

This clonotype was recorded at least ten times. Its antigen is not identified. Aged 18 to 65, the patients had hyperthyroidism that was newly diagnosed and had lasted under 2 months. The diagnoses drew upon clinical symptoms, serum thyroxine and TRAb, thyroid ultrasound and orbital computed tomography. The investigators amplified TCR beta CDR3 regions from RNA transcripts. Using the HTBI primer set, a first-round RT-PCR was run on the TCR CDR3. Each CDR3 protein is one row after TCRdb ran MiXCR on the multiplex PCR reads. Of 550,000 to 800,000 distinct CDR3 sequences listed, about 18% are singletons. Material for sequencing was blood. This receptor was taken from a man aged 45-65 years with Graves' hyperthyroidism.

This chain's CDR3 is CASSSTTSESAYEQYF. CDR3 nucleotides: TGTGCCAGCAGCTCAACGACTAGCGAATCCGCCTACGAGCAGTACTTC. The chain links TRBV7-9 to TRBJ2-7; 8 bases map to TRBD2. This CDR3 region has 16 residues. CDR1 SEHNR and CDR2 FQNEAQ come from the germline V gene (reference sequence). The J segment lost 2 bases and the V segment lost 4 bases, leaving 10 bases of the junction unmatched. Full variable domain (rest looked up from reference TRBV7-9 and TRBJ2-7): DTGVSQNPRHKITKRGQNVTFRCDPISEHNRLYWYRQTLGQGPEFLTYFQNEAQLEKSRLLSDRFSAERPKGSFSTLEIQRTEQGDSAMYLCASSSTTSESAYEQYFGPGTRLTVT.